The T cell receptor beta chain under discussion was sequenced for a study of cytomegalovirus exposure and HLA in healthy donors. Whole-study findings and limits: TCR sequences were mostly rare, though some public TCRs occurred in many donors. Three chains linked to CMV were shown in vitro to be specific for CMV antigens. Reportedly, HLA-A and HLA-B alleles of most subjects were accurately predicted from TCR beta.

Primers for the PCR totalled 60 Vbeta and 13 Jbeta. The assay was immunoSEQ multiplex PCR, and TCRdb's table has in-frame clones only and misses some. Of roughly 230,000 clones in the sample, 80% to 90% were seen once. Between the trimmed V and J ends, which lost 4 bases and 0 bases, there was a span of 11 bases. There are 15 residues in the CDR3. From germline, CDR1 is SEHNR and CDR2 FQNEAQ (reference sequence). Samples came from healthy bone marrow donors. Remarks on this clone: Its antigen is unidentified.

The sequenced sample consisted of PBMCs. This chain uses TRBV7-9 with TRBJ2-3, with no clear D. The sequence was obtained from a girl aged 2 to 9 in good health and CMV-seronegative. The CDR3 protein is CASSSGSVSTDTQYF. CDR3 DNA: TGTGCCAGCAGCTCAGGATCTGTTAGCACAGATACGCAGTATTTT.